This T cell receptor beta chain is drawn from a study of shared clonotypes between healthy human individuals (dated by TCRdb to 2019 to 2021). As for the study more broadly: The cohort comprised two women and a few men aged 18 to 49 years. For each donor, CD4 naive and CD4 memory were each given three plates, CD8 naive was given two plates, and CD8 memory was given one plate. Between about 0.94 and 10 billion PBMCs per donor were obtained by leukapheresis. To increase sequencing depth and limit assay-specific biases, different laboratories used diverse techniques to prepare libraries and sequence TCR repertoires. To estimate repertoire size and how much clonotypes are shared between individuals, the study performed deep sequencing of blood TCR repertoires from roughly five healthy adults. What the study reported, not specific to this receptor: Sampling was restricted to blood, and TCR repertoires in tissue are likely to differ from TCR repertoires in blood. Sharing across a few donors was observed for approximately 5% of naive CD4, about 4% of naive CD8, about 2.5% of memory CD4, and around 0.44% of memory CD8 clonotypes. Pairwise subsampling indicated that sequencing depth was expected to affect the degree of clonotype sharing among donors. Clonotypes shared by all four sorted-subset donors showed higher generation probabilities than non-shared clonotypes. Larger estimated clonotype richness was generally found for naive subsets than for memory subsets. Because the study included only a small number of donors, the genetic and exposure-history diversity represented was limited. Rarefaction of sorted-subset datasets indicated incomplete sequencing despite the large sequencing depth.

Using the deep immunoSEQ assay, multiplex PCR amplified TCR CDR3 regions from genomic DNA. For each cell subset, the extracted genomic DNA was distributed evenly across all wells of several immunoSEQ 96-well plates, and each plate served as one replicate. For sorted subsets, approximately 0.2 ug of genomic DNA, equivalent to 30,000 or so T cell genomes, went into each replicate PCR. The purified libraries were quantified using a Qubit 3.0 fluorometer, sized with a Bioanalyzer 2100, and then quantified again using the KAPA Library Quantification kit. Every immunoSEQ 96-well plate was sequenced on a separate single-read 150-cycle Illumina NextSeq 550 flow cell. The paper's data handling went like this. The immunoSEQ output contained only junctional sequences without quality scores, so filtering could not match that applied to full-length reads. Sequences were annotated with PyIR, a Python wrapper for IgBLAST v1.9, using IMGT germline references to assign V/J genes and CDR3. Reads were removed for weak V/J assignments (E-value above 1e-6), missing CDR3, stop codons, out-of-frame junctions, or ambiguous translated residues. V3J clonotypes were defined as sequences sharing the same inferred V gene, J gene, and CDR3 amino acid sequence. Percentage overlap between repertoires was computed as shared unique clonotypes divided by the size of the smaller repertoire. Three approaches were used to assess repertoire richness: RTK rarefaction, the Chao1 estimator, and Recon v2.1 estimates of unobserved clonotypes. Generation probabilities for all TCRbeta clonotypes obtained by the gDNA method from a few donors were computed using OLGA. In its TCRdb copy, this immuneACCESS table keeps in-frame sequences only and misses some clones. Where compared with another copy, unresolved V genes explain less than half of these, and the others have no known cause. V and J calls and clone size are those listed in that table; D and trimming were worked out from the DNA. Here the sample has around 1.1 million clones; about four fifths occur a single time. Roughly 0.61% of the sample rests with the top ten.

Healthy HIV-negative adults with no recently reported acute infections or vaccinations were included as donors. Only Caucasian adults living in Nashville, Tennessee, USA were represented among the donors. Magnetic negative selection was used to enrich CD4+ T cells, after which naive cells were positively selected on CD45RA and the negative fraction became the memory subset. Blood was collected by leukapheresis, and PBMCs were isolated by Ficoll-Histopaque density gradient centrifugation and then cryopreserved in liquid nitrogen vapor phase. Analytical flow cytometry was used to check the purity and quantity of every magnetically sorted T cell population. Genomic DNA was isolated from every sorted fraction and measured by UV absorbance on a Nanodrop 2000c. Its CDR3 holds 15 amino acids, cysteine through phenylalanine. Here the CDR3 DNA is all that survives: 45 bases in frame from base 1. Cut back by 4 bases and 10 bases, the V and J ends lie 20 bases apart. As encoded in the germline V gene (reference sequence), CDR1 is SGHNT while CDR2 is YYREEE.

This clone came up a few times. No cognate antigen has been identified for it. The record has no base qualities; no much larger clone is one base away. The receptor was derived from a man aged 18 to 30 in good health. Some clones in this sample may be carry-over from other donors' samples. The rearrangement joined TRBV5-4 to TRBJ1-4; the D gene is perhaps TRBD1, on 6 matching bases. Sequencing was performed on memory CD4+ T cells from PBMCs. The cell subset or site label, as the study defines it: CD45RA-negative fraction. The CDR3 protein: CASSRTPEGVGKLFF. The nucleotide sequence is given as TGTGCCAGCAGCCGCACACCCGAGGGGGTCGGAAAACTGTTTTTT.